This TCR beta chain is drawn from a study of CD8 T cells in ankylosing spondylitis. Study findings and constraints: Past research had described some motif variants in reactive arthritis synovial fluid and blood. There was a TCR beta motif, made of several highly homologous variants, that appeared characteristic of ankylosing spondylitis blood. Researchers reportedly found disease-linked clones significantly enriched in matched ankylosing spondylitis synovial fluid.

Comment on this clonotype: Its antigen is not known.

The TCR beta libraries were generated through quantitative 5'-RACE incorporating molecular barcodes. TCRdb analysed the 5' RACE reads with MiXCR anew, one entry per CDR3 protein. The sample lists about 700,000 distinct CDR3 sequences; under 20% were seen once. This TCR was recovered from a male donor with ankylosing spondylitis. Material for sequencing was blood, either unsorted or a sorted T cell fraction (not recorded which).

The CDR3 protein is CASSFGQSGEKLFF. The CDR3 DNA follows: TGCGCCAGCAGCTTTGGGCAATCGGGTGAAAAACTGTTTTTT. The chain recombines TRBV5-1 with TRBJ1-4; D call uncertain. Per germline, CDR1 SGHRS and CDR2 YFSETQ. Between the trimmed V and J ends, which lost 2 bases and 7 bases, there was a span of 12 bases. The CDR3 sequence is 14 residues long.